The rows below give T cell receptor beta chains drawn from one sample of a study of blood T cell repertoires in COVID-19. Profiled with immunoSEQ multiplex PCR; TCRdb holds only in-frame clones, not every one. Of 13,000 or so clones listed, about 88% are singletons. Input material: peripheral blood. Source of these receptors: a man older than 75 with acute or convalescent COVID-19. Both conserved end residues are part of each CDR3. D genes are given only for firm matches. The size entry is marked missing in some rows and otherwise reads once, few, many or a size class.

d_call: TRBD2; v_call: TRBV14; clone_size: .; j_call: TRBJ2-5; cdr3_nt: TGTGCCAGCTCGGGACAGCGAGGACTAGCGGGAGAAGAGACCCAGTACTTC; cdr3_aa: CASSGQRGLAGEETQYF
d_call: TRBD1; v_call: TRBV2; clone_size: .; j_call: TRBJ1-5; cdr3_nt: TGTGCCAGCAGGCTAGGACAGGGTAATCAGCCCCAGCATTTT; cdr3_aa: CASRLGQGNQPQHF
d_call: TRBD2; v_call: TRBV3-1/TRBV3-2; clone_size: few; j_call: TRBJ2-7; cdr3_nt: TGTGCCAGCAGCCACCTAGCGGGAGACGAGCAGTACTTC; cdr3_aa: CASSHLAGDEQYF
d_call: .; v_call: TRBV12-3/TRBV12-4; clone_size: .; j_call: TRBJ2-1; cdr3_nt: TGTGCCAGCAGTTTAAAGGAAGCGGCCTCCCAGTTCTTC; cdr3_aa: CASSLKEAASQFF
d_call: .; v_call: TRBV7-9; clone_size: .; j_call: TRBJ2-7; cdr3_nt: TGTGCCAGCAGCCCCTCTGCGGGTATTAAGCAGTACTTC; cdr3_aa: CASSPSAGIKQYF
d_call: TRBD2; v_call: TRBV4-1; clone_size: .; j_call: TRBJ2-1; cdr3_nt: TGCGCCAGCAGCCAGGGTCGACTAGCGGGCTCCTACAATGAGCAGTTCTTC; cdr3_aa: CASSQGRLAGSYNEQFF
d_call: .; v_call: TRBV6-6; clone_size: .; j_call: TRBJ2-1; cdr3_nt: TGTGCCAGCAGTTACTCGGGAGTCGAGAAGCAGTTCTTC; cdr3_aa: CASSYSGVEKQFF
d_call: .; v_call: TRBV10-3; clone_size: .; j_call: TRBJ2-7; cdr3_nt: TGTGCCATCAGTGAGGGCTTAGGGGCGGGGTCAGGTTACGAGCAGTACTTC; cdr3_aa: CAISEGLGAGSGYEQYF
d_call: TRBD1; v_call: TRBV6-5; clone_size: .; j_call: TRBJ1-4; cdr3_nt: TGTGCCAGCAAAATGACAGGGGGCGGTAATGAAAAACTGTTTTTT; cdr3_aa: CASKMTGGGNEKLFF
d_call: TRBD2; v_call: TRBV19; clone_size: .; j_call: TRBJ2-2; cdr3_nt: TGTGCCCTGAAGCGGGGGAATTCGAACACCGGGGAGCTGTTTTTT; cdr3_aa: CALKRGNSNTGELFF
d_call: .; v_call: TRBV2; clone_size: .; j_call: TRBJ1-5; cdr3_nt: TGTGCCAGCAGGGAGGAGGAAAATCAGCCCCAGCATTTT; cdr3_aa: CASREEENQPQHF
d_call: TRBD2; v_call: TRBV5-4; clone_size: .; j_call: TRBJ2-3; cdr3_nt: TGTGCCAGCAGCTCCAGACTAGCGGGAGTTGGTACGCAGTATTTT; cdr3_aa: CASSSRLAGVGTQYF
d_call: TRBD1; v_call: TRBV3-1/TRBV3-2; clone_size: .; j_call: TRBJ1-1; cdr3_nt: TGTGCCAGCAGCCGACCCGGGACAGGGGAAGCTTTCTTT; cdr3_aa: CASSRPGTGEAFF
d_call: TRBD1; v_call: TRBV7-7; clone_size: .; j_call: TRBJ1-1; cdr3_nt: TGTGCTAGCAGCAACGACAGGGGCCCGGGTATGAACACTGAAGCTTTCTTT; cdr3_aa: CASSNDRGPGMNTEAFF
d_call: .; v_call: TRBV6-5; clone_size: .; j_call: TRBJ1-1; cdr3_nt: TGTGCCAGCAGTTACTCGAACTCAGGTGCCACTGAAGCTTTCTTT; cdr3_aa: CASSYSNSGATEAFF
d_call: .; v_call: TRBV7-9; clone_size: .; j_call: TRBJ2-7; cdr3_nt: TGTGCCAGCAGCTCCACCCGGCTAGGTCCCTACGAGCAGTACTTC; cdr3_aa: CASSSTRLGPYEQYF
d_call: .; v_call: TRBV2; clone_size: .; j_call: TRBJ1-5; cdr3_nt: TGTGCCAGCAGCTTAGGGAGGAACAATCAGCCCCAGCATTTT; cdr3_aa: CASSLGRNNQPQHF
d_call: TRBD2; v_call: TRBV6-5; clone_size: .; j_call: TRBJ2-5; cdr3_nt: TGTGCCAGCAGTTACTCGCCGGGGGGGCCGGAGACCCAGTACTTC; cdr3_aa: CASSYSPGGPETQYF
d_call: TRBD2; v_call: TRBV7-6; clone_size: .; j_call: TRBJ2-5; cdr3_nt: TGTGCCAGCAGCTTACGGGCCACGACTAGCGGGGGTTACGAGACCCAGTACTTC; cdr3_aa: CASSLRATTSGGYETQYF
d_call: TRBD2; v_call: TRBV19; clone_size: .; j_call: TRBJ2-5; cdr3_nt: TGTGCCAGTAGCAGGGGACTAGCGCCGGTCCAAGAGACCCAGTACTTC; cdr3_aa: CASSRGLAPVQETQYF
d_call: TRBD1; v_call: TRBV29-1; clone_size: once; j_call: TRBJ2-1; cdr3_nt: TGCAGCGTTGTAGGGACAGGCGTCTACAATGAGCAGTTCTTC; cdr3_aa: CSVVGTGVYNEQFF
d_call: TRBD1; v_call: TRBV6-1; clone_size: few; j_call: TRBJ1-5; cdr3_nt: TGTGCCAGCAGTGAAAGACCGACAGGGGTTGCGCCCCAGCATTTT; cdr3_aa: CASSERPTGVAPQHF
d_call: .; v_call: TRBV5-1; clone_size: .; j_call: TRBJ2-3; cdr3_nt: TGCGCCAGCAGCTTGGAAGCGGCACATAGCACAGATACGCAGTATTTT; cdr3_aa: CASSLEAAHSTDTQYF
d_call: .; v_call: TRBV5-7; clone_size: few; j_call: TRBJ1-6; cdr3_nt: TGTGCCAGCAGCTTGAAGGACAGCCCAAGGGGGTATCATTCACCCCTCCACTTT; cdr3_aa: CASSLKDSPRGYHSPLHF
d_call: TRBD1; v_call: TRBV12-3/TRBV12-4; clone_size: .; j_call: TRBJ2-5; cdr3_nt: TGTGCCAGCAGGCAGGGGGCTCGTGAGACCCAGTACTTC; cdr3_aa: CASRQGARETQYF
d_call: TRBD1; v_call: TRBV6-5; clone_size: .; j_call: TRBJ2-6; cdr3_nt: TGTGCCAGCAGTATTACAGGGGATGGGGCCAACGTCCTGACTTTC; cdr3_aa: CASSITGDGANVLTF
d_call: .; v_call: TRBV10-3; clone_size: .; j_call: TRBJ1-2; cdr3_nt: TGTGCCTCCCGGGAGGCAGCATCCTATGGCTACACCTTC; cdr3_aa: CASREAASYGYTF
d_call: TRBD2; v_call: TRBV19; clone_size: .; j_call: TRBJ2-7; cdr3_nt: TGTGCCAGTAGTGCCCTGACTAGCGGGAGCTCCTACGAGCAGTACTTC; cdr3_aa: CASSALTSGSSYEQYF
d_call: .; v_call: TRBV27; clone_size: .; j_call: TRBJ2-3; cdr3_nt: TGTGCCAGCAGTTTCGACCCAGGAACCACAGATACGCAGTATTTT; cdr3_aa: CASSFDPGTTDTQYF
d_call: TRBD1; v_call: TRBV7-9; clone_size: .; j_call: TRBJ1-4; cdr3_nt: TGTGCCAGCAGCTTAGATGGCAGGGGGGAGACTAATGAAAAACTGTTTTTT; cdr3_aa: CASSLDGRGETNEKLFF
d_call: TRBD1; v_call: TRBV27; clone_size: .; j_call: TRBJ1-1; cdr3_nt: TGTGCCAGCAGTTTAAGACAGGGATTCACTGAAGCTTTCTTT; cdr3_aa: CASSLRQGFTEAFF
d_call: TRBD1; v_call: TRBV29-1; clone_size: once; j_call: TRBJ2-5; cdr3_nt: TGCAGCGTTACTTTGGACAGGGGGCGAAAGACCCAGTACTTC; cdr3_aa: CSVTLDRGRKTQYF
d_call: .; v_call: TRBV30; clone_size: .; j_call: TRBJ1-5; cdr3_nt: TGTGCCTGGAGTCTCGAGGGAAATCAGCCCCAGCATTTT; cdr3_aa: CAWSLEGNQPQHF
d_call: .; v_call: TRBV10-3; clone_size: .; j_call: TRBJ2-1; cdr3_nt: TGTGCCATCAGTGATGGTGGCGAGCAGTTCTTC; cdr3_aa: CAISDGGEQFF
d_call: .; v_call: TRBV11-1; clone_size: .; j_call: TRBJ1-2; cdr3_nt: TGTGCCAGCAGCTCCCTCCCAAACAGCTATGGCTACACCTTC; cdr3_aa: CASSSLPNSYGYTF
d_call: TRBD2; v_call: TRBV25-1; clone_size: .; j_call: TRBJ2-7; cdr3_nt: TGTGCCAGCAGTGAATTGCGGGGCCTAGCGGAGCGGCACGAGCAGTACTTC; cdr3_aa: CASSELRGLAERHEQYF
d_call: TRBD2; v_call: TRBV12-5; clone_size: .; j_call: TRBJ2-3; cdr3_nt: TGTGCTAGTGGTTTGGGACAGACTAGCGGGAACGCAGATACGCAGTATTTT; cdr3_aa: CASGLGQTSGNADTQYF
d_call: .; v_call: TRBV18; clone_size: .; j_call: TRBJ2-7; cdr3_nt: TGTGCCAGCTCACCCCGAGAACGCTACGAGCAGTACTTC; cdr3_aa: CASSPRERYEQYF
d_call: .; v_call: TRBV5-6; clone_size: .; j_call: TRBJ2-1; cdr3_nt: TGTGCCAGCAGCACCGGACAGTCCAATGAGCAGTTCTTC; cdr3_aa: CASSTGQSNEQFF
d_call: TRBD2; v_call: TRBV4-2; clone_size: .; j_call: TRBJ2-4; cdr3_nt: TGTGCCAGCAGCCAGGGACTAGAGGCGAACATTCAGTACTTC; cdr3_aa: CASSQGLEANIQYF
d_call: TRBD1; v_call: TRBV7-6; clone_size: .; j_call: TRBJ2-1; cdr3_nt: TGTGCCAGCAGCTCCGCAACAGGGGGTTGGAATGAGCAGTTCTTC; cdr3_aa: CASSSATGGWNEQFF
d_call: TRBD1; v_call: TRBV7-2; clone_size: .; j_call: TRBJ1-1; cdr3_nt: TGTGCCAGCAGCCAACAGGGGCAGGTTACTGAAGCTTTCTTT; cdr3_aa: CASSQQGQVTEAFF
d_call: TRBD1; v_call: TRBV4-1; clone_size: .; j_call: TRBJ2-2; cdr3_nt: TGCGCCAGCAGCCTACGGACAGGGGTGGCCGGGGAGCTGTTTTTT; cdr3_aa: CASSLRTGVAGELFF
d_call: TRBD1; v_call: TRBV5-1; clone_size: once; j_call: TRBJ2-7; cdr3_nt: TGCGCCAGCAGCTTATGGACAGGGGAGACCTACGAGCAGTACTTC; cdr3_aa: CASSLWTGETYEQYF
d_call: .; v_call: TRBV7-3; clone_size: .; j_call: TRBJ2-1; cdr3_nt: TGTGCCAGCAGCCTTACCGGGACTCTTTATAACAATGAGCAGTTCTTC; cdr3_aa: CASSLTGTLYNNEQFF
d_call: .; v_call: TRBV7-9; clone_size: .; j_call: TRBJ2-5; cdr3_nt: TGTGCCAGCAGCTTAGGTTCGGGACAAGAGACCCAGTACTTC; cdr3_aa: CASSLGSGQETQYF
d_call: TRBD2; v_call: TRBV5-8; clone_size: .; j_call: TRBJ2-1; cdr3_nt: TGTGCCAGCAGCTTGGGCGGGAGATCCGAGCAGTTCTTC; cdr3_aa: CASSLGGRSEQFF
d_call: .; v_call: TRBV5-1; clone_size: .; j_call: TRBJ1-6; cdr3_nt: TGCGCCAGCAGCTTGGTGAGCGTAAGCTCCTATAATTCACCCCTCCACTTT; cdr3_aa: CASSLVSVSSYNSPLHF